One T cell receptor beta chain is described in this entry. This entry is derived from a study of blood T cell repertoires in COVID-19. Overall study: Nucleic acid was either cDNA or gDNA, and it came from T cells, B-cell-depleted T cells, or PBMCs.

Generated by immunoSEQ multiplex PCR, the TCRdb table keeps only in-frame clones and is missing some. The repertoire holds 85,000 to 90,000 clones, with about 82% as singletons. The source material was peripheral blood. The source of this sequence is a human donor in a cohort sampled during active COVID-19.

Written as DNA, the CDR3 is TGTGCCAGCAGCTTACTAGCGGGAGACACCTACGAGCAGTACTTC. It encodes CASSLLAGDTYEQYF. V and J are TRBV7-9 and TRBJ2-7; 10 bases align to TRBD2. Trimming took 2 bases from V and 2 from J; bases not matched to a gene: 3. Germline V CDR1 and CDR2: SEHNR, FQNEAQ (reference sequence). There are 15 residues in the CDR3.